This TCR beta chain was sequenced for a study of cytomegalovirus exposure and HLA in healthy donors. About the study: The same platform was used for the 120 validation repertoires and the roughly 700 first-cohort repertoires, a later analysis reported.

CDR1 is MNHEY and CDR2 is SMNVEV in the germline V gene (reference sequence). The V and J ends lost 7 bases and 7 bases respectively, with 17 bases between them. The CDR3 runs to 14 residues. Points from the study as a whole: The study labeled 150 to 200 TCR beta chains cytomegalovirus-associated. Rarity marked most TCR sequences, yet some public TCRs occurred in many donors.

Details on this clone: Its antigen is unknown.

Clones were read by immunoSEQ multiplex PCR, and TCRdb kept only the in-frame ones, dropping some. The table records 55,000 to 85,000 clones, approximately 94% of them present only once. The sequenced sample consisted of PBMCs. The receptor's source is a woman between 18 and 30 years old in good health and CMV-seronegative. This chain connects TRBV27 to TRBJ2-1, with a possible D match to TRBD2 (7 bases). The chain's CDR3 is CASTLGGARNEQFF. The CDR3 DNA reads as TGTGCCAGCACCTTAGGGGGGGCGAGGAATGAGCAGTTCTTC.